A single sample gave rise to the 3 T cell receptor beta chains below, sequenced in a study of T-cell reconstitution after alpha-beta-depleted transplantation in children. It was with unique molecular identifiers that the TCRbeta library was prepared. Each CDR3 protein gets one entry after TCRdb re-called the PCR reads with MiXCR. In the table there are under 35,000 distinct CDR3 sequences, 15% to 20% of which are singletons. The sample in question was PBMCs, mostly from graft donor cells, obtained 60 days after TCRalphabeta/CD19-depleted stem cell transplant. These receptors were taken from a male patient aged 2-15 years who had a stem cell transplant for acute lymphoblastic leukemia, so the T cells may come from the graft donor.

This clonotype appeared a few times. The chain carries TRBV6-1 and TRBJ2-1; D uncertain. The CDR3 has 13 amino acids. Trimming pared 5 bases from V and 9 bases from J, leaving 14 bases between. Germline-derived CDR1 and CDR2 are MNHNS and SASEGT. The CDR3 DNA reads TGTGCCAGCAGTACGGGTGGAGCGAGTGAGCAGTTCTTC. It translates to CASSTGGASEQFF.

A few counts support this clonotype. The CDR3: CAIARLNNEQFF. The CDR3 nucleotides read TGTGCCATCGCCAGATTAAACAATGAGCAGTTCTTC. The chain uses TRBV10-3 and TRBJ2-1; unclear D gene. CDR3 length: 12 amino acids. Trimming stripped 8 bases from V and 5 bases from J, with 10 bases between. Germline loops: CDR1 ENHRY, CDR2 SYGVKD.

The rearrangement uses TRBV5-1 and TRBJ2-7; TRBD2 is a possible D gene (6 bases). V lost 4 bases and J lost 5, with 16 bases in between. Per germline, CDR1 SGHRS and CDR2 YFSETQ. This CDR3 is 14 amino acids long. DNA for the CDR3: TGCGCCAGCAGCCCCTTCCCGGGACTTCACGAGCAGTACTTC. It codes for CASSPFPGLHEQYF.